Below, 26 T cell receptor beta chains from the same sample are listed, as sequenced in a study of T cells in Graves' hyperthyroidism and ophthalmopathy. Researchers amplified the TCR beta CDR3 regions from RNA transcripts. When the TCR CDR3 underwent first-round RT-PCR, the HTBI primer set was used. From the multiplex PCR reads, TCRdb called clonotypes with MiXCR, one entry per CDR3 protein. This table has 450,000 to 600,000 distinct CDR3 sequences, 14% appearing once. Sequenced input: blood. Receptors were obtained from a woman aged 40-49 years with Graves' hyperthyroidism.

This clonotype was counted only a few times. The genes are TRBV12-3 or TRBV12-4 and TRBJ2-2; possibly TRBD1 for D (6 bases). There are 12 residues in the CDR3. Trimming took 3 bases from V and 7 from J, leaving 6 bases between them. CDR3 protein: CASSLTGGELFF. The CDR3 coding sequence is TGTGCCAGCAGTTTGACAGGCGGGGAGCTGTTTTTT.

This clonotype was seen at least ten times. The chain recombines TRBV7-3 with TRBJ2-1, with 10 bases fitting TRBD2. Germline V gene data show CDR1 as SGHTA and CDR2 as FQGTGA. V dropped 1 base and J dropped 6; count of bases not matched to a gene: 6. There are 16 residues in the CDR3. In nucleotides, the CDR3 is TGTGCCAGCAGCTTAAGGCTAGCGGGAGAAGGCAATGAGCAGTTCTTC. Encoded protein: CASSLRLAGEGNEQFF. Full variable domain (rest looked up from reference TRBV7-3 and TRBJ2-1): GAGVSQTPSNKVTEKGKYVELRCDPISGHTALYWYRQSLGQGPEFLIYFQGTGAADDSGLPNDRFFAVRPEGSVSTLKIQRTERGDSAVYLCASSLRLAGEGNEQFFGPGTRLTVL.

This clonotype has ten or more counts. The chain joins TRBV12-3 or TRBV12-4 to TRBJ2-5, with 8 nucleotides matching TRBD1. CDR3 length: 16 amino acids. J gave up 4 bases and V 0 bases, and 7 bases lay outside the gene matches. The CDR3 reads CASSLASGQGGETQYF. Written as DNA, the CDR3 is TGTGCCAGCAGTTTAGCGAGTGGACAGGGAGGAGAGACCCAGTACTTC.

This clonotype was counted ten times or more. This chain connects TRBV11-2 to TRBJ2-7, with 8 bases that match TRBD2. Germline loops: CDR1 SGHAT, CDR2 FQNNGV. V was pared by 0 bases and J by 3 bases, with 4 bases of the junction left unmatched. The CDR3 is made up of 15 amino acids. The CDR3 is CASSLEASGHYEQYF. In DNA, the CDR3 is TGTGCCAGCAGCTTAGAGGCTAGCGGGCACTACGAGCAGTACTTC. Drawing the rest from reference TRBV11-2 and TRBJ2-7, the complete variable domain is EAGVAQSPRYKIIEKRQSVAFWCNPISGHATLYWYQQILGQGPKLLIQFQNNGVVDDSQLPKDRFSAERLKGVDSTLKIQPAKLEDSAVYLCASSLEASGHYEQYFGPGTRLTVT.

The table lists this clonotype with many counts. This CDR3 reads CASSLGVDQPQHF. The CDR3 bases are TGCGCCAGCAGCTTGGGGGTCGATCAGCCCCAGCATTTT. The genes are TRBV5-1 and TRBJ1-5; D is uncertain. The V end was cut by 0 bases, the J end by 5 bases, with 6 bases between. Germline CDR1 and CDR2: SGHRS and YFSETQ. CDR3 size: 13 residues.

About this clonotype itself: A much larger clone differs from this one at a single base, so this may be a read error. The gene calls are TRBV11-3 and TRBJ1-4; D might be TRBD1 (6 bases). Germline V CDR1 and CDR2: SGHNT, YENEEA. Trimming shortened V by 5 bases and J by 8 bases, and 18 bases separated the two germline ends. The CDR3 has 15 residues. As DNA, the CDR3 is TGTGCCAGCAGCCGCCAGGCAGGGGCGGACGAAAAACTGTTTTTT. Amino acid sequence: CASSRQAGADEKLFF.

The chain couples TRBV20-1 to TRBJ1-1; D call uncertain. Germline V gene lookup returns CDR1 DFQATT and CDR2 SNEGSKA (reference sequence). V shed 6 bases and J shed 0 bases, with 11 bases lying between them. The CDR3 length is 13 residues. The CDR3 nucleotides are TGCAGTGCGCCAGCGGGGTTGAACACTGAAGCTTTCTTT. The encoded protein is CSAPAGLNTEAFF.

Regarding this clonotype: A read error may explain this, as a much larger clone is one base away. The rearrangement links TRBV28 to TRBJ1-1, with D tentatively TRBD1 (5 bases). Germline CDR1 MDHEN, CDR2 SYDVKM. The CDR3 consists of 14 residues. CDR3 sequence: CAGSTTGADTEAFF. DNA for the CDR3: TGTGCCGGCAGTACGACCGGGGCGGACACTGAAGCTTTCTTT.

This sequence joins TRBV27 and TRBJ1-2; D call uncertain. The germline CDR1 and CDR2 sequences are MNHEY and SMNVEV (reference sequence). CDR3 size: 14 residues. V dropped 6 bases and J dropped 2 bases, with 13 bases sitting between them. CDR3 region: CASRGLANNYGYTF. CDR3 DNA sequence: TGTGCCAGCAGAGGGCTCGCCAACAACTATGGCTACACCTTC.

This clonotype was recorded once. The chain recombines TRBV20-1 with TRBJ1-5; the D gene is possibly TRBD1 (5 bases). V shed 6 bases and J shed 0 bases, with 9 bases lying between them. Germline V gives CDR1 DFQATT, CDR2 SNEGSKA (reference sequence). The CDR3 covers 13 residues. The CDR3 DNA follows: TGCAGTGCCTGGGGCTTTAGCAATCAGCCCCAGCATTTT. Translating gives CSAWGFSNQPQHF.

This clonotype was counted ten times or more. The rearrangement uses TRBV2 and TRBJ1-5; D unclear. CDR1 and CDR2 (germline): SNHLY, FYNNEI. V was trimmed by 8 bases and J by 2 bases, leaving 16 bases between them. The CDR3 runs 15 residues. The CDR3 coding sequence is TGTGCCAGCTCCAGCGGGAGGTGGGGCAATCAGCCCCAGCATTTT. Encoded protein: CASSSGRWGNQPQHF.

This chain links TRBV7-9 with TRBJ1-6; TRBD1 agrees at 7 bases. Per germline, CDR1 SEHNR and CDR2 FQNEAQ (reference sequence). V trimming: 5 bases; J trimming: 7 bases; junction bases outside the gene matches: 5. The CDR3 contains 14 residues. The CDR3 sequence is CASSMGDSNSPLHF. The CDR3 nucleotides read TGTGCCAGCAGCATGGGGGACAGCAATTCACCCCTCCACTTT.

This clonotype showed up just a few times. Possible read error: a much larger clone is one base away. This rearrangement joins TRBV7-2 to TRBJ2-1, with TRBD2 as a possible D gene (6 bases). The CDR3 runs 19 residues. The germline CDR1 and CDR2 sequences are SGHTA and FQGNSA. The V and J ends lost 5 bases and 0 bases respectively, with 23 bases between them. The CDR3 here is CASSAASWRGSSSYNEQFF. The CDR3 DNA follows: TGTGCCAGCAGCGCCGCTAGCTGGAGGGGCTCTAGCTCCTACAATGAGCAGTTCTTC. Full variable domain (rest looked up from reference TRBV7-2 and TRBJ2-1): GAGVSQSPSNKVTEKGKDVELRCDPISGHTALYWYRQSLGQGLEFLIYFQGNSAPDKSGLPSDRFSAERTGGSVSTLTIQRTQQEDSAVYLCASSAASWRGSSSYNEQFFGPGTRLTVL.

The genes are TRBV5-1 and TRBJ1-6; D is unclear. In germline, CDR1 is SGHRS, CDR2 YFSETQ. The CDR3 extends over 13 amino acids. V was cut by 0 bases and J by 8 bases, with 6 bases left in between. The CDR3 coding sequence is TGCGCCAGCAGCTTGGCTTCCGATTCACCCCTCCACTTT. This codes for CASSLASDSPLHF.

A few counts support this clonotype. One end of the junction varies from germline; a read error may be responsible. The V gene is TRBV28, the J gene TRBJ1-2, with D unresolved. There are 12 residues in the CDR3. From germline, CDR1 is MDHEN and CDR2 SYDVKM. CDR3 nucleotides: TGTGCCAGCACTGACACCAACTATGGCTGCACCTTC. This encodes CASTDTNYGCTF.

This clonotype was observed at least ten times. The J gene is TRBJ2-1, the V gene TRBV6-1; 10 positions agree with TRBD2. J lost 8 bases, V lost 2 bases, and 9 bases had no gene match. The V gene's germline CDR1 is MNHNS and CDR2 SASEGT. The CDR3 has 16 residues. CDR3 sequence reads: CASSEYGLAGVHEQFF. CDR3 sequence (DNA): TGTGCCAGCAGTGAATATGGGCTAGCGGGAGTCCATGAGCAGTTCTTC.

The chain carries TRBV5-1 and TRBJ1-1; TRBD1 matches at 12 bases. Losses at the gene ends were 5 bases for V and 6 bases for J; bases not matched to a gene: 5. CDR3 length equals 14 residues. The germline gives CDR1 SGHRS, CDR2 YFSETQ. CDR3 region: CASRSGQGAAEAFF. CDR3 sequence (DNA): TGCGCCAGCAGATCGGGACAGGGGGCTGCTGAAGCTTTCTTT.

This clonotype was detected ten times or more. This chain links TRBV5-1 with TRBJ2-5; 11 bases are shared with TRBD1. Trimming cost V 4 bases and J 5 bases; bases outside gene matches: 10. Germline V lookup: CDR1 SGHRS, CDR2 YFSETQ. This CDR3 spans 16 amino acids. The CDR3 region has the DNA TGCGCCAGCAGCCCCGGGGGGACAGGGGGTGTCGAGACCCAGTACTTC. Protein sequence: CASSPGGTGGVETQYF.

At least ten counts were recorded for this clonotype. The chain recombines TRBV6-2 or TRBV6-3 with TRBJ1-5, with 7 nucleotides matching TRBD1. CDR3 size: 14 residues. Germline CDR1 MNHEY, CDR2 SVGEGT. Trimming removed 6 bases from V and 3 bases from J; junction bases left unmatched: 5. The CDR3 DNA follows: TGTGCCAGCAGGCTAGGACAGGACAATCAGCCCCAGCATTTT. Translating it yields CASRLGQDNQPQHF.

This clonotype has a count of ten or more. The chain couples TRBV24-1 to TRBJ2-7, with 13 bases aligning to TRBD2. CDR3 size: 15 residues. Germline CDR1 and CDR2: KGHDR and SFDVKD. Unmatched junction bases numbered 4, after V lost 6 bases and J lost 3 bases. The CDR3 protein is CATSSGLAGYYEQYF. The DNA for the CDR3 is TGTGCCACCAGTTCGGGACTAGCGGGATACTACGAGCAGTACTTC.

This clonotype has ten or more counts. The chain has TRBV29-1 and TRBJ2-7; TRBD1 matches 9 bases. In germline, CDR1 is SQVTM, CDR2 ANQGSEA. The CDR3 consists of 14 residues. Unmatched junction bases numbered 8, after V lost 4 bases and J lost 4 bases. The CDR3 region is CSVVGGQGLYEQYF. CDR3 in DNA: TGCAGCGTTGTAGGGGGACAGGGACTGTACGAGCAGTACTTC.

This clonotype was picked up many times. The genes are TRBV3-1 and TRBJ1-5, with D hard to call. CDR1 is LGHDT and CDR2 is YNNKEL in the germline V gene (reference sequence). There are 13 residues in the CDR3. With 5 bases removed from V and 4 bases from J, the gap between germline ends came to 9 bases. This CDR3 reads CASSAGHNQPQHF. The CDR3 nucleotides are TGTGCCAGCAGCGCCGGGCATAATCAGCCCCAGCATTTT.

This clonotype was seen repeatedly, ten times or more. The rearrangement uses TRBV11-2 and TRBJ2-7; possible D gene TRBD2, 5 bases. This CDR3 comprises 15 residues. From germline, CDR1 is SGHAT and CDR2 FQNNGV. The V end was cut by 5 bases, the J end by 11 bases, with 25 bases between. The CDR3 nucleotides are TGTGCCAGCAGCCAAGACGCTGGAGACCCCTTCGGGAAGTACTTC. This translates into CASSQDAGDPFGKYF.

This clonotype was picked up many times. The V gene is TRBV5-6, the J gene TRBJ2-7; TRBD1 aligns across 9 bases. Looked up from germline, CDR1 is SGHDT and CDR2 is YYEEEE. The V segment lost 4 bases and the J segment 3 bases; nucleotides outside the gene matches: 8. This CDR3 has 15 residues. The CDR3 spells CASSTLDRGYYEQYF. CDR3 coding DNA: TGTGCCAGCAGCACCTTAGACAGGGGGTACTACGAGCAGTACTTC.

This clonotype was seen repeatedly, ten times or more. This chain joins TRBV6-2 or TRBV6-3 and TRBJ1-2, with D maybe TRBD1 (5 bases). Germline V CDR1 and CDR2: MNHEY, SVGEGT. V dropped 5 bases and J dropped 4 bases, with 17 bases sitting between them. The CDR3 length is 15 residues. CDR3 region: CASSPSQGVGYGYTF. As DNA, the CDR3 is TGTGCCAGCAGTCCATCTCAGGGCGTTGGCTATGGCTACACCTTC.

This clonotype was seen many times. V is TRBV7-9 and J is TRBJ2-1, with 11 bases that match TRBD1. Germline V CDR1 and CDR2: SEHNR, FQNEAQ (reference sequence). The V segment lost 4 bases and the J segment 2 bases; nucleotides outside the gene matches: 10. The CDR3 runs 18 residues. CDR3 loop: CASSSGTGGLFPYNEQFF. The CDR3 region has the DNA TGTGCCAGCAGCTCCGGGACAGGGGGTCTCTTCCCCTACAATGAGCAGTTCTTC.